This T cell receptor (beta chain) comes out of a study of blood T cell repertoires in COVID-19. As for the study in general: The samples span acute and convalescent COVID-19 from the United States, Italy and Spain.

Trimming at V came to 7 bases and at J to 9 bases, leaving 14 bases not matched to a gene. This CDR3 comprises 15 residues. Germline loops: CDR1 MNHEY, CDR2 SVGAGI. Clones were read by immunoSEQ multiplex PCR, and TCRdb kept only the in-frame ones, dropping some. The sample holds roughly 260,000 clones, around 90% seen once. Cohort placement rested on clinical history that participants reported themselves. The sample consisted of PBMCs or T cells enriched from blood (not recorded which). This chain connects TRBV6-5 to TRBJ1-1; 10 bases are a match to TRBD1. This TCR was sampled from a woman aged 25-40 years with acute COVID-19. The CDR3 here is CASIRSTGGVRKAFF. The CDR3 nucleotides read TGTGCCAGCATTAGATCGACAGGGGGCGTGAGAAAAGCTTTCTTT.